The clone carrying this TCR beta chain was seen more than once but under ten times. An end of the junction does not agree with germline; a read error may underlie this. It was with 60 Vbeta and 13 Jbeta primers that the PCR ran. Libraries were prepared by immunoSEQ multiplex PCR; TCRdb keeps only in-frame clonotypes and omits some of them. The sample includes 89,000 or so clones, under 85% of them seen just once. These data originate in a study of cytomegalovirus exposure and HLA in healthy donors. This CDR3 has 15 amino acids. The germline gives CDR1 SGHTS, CDR2 YDEGEE. The specimen sequenced was PBMCs. J is TRBJ1-3 and V is TRBV5-8; weak D call: TRBD1 (6 bases). The origin of this receptor is a boy aged 5-17 years in good health and CMV-seronegative. The CDR3: CASTLRDISGNTIYF. The CDR3, as DNA: TGTGCCAGCACCTTGAGGGACATCTCTGGAAACACCATATATTTT.